These 21 T cell receptor beta chains came from one sample sequenced in a study of blood T cell repertoires in COVID-19 (dated by TCRdb to about 2020). The library relied on the immunoSEQ multiplex PCR assay. This immuneACCESS table, as held by TCRdb, lists in-frame sequences with V and J called but not all clones. Of the missing ones, under half trace to an unresolved V gene in checked studies; the others have no known cause. This sample comprises some 120,000 clones, about 89% of them detected only once. Of the sample, more than 3.5% falls within the top ten clones. Sequenced sample: peripheral blood. These receptor sequences come from a woman aged 55-75 years with acute or convalescent COVID-19.

The genes are TRBV5-6 and TRBJ2-1; perhaps TRBD2 as D (6 bases). The germline V gene encodes CDR1 SGHDT and CDR2 YYEEEE. The CDR3 sequence is 13 residues long. V was cut by 3 bases and J by 8 bases, with 12 bases left in between. CDR3 loop: CASSWGTGDEQFF. CDR3 in DNA: TGTGCCAGCAGCTGGGGGACTGGGGATGAGCAGTTCTTC.

This clone was found a few times. This chain connects TRBV28 to TRBJ1-5, with a possible D match to TRBD1 (6 bases). The length of the CDR3 is 16 residues. The ends were cut back, 3 bases at V and 6 bases at J, with 18 bases in the middle. Per the germline V gene, CDR1 is MDHEN and CDR2 is SYDVKM. The CDR3 bases are TGTGCCAGCAGTTTGTCTGGTGGGGGGGGGCTTCAGCCCCAGCATTTT. This translates into CASSLSGGGGLQPQHF.

CDR3 region: CASSYGLAGEETQYF. CDR3 bases: TGTGCCAGCAGCTACGGACTAGCGGGAGAAGAGACCCAGTACTTC. The chain joins TRBV7-8 to TRBJ2-5, with 13 bases that match TRBD2. This CDR3 spans 15 amino acids. The ends lost 4 bases at V and 3 bases at J; junction bases unmatched: 2. Germline values: CDR1 SGHVS, CDR2 FQNEAQ. Looking up the rest from reference TRBV7-8 and TRBJ2-5 gives the full variable domain: GAGVSQSPRYKVAKRGQDVALRCDPISGHVSLFWYQQALGQGPEFLTYFQNEAQLDKSGLPSDRFFAERPEGSVSTLKIQRTQQEDSAVYLCASSYGLAGEETQYFGPGTRLLVL.

The chain has TRBV5-1 and TRBJ2-3; TRBD2 matches at 9 bases. The length of the CDR3 is 15 residues. Germline CDR1 SGHRS, CDR2 YFSETQ. V lost 2 bases, J lost 4 bases, and 5 bases stayed unmatched. CDR3 sequence: CASSLASGMADTQYF. The CDR3 DNA sequence: TGCGCCAGCAGCTTAGCTAGCGGGATGGCAGATACGCAGTATTTT.

The CDR3 DNA reads TGTGCCAGCAGTACACCGACAGAGATCTACTTC. Its translation is CASSTPTEIYF. The chain carries TRBV28 and TRBJ2-7, with a tentative D call TRBD1 (5 bases). This CDR3 contains 11 residues. Germline V gives CDR1 MDHEN, CDR2 SYDVKM. Trimming shortened V by 5 bases and J by 13 bases, and 15 bases separated the two germline ends.

Turning to this clone: Other DNA variants within this sample encode the same CDR3. The CDR3 region has the DNA TGCGCCAGCAGCTTGGCCTCGGGGGGCACTGAAGCTTTCTTT. Translation gives CASSLASGGTEAFF. The V and J genes are TRBV5-1 and TRBJ1-1; possibly TRBD1 for D (5 bases). Trimming pared 0 bases from V and 4 bases from J, leaving 10 bases between. The CDR3 spans 14 residues. Germline assignment: CDR1 SGHRS and CDR2 YFSETQ.

The V gene is TRBV18, the J gene TRBJ2-3, with D possibly being TRBD2 (6 bases). The germline V gene encodes CDR1 KGHSH and CDR2 LQKENI. Trimming shortened V by 6 bases and J by 6 bases, and 16 bases separated the two germline ends. The CDR3 extends over 14 amino acids. The CDR3 loop is CASSRDWREDTQYF. DNA of the CDR3: TGTGCCAGCTCTCGGGACTGGAGGGAGGATACGCAGTATTTT.

This sequence joins TRBV4-1 and TRBJ2-2, with unresolved D. Deletions cut 4 bases from V and 3 bases from J, with 12 bases between. CDR3 size: 15 residues. CDR1 is MGHRA and CDR2 is YSYEKL in the germline V gene. CDR3: CASSPLSVHTGELFF. In DNA form, the CDR3 reads TGCGCCAGCAGCCCTCTATCGGTTCACACCGGGGAGCTGTTTTTT.

J is TRBJ2-1 and V is TRBV6-5; a possible D gene is TRBD2 (6 bases). CDR1 is MNHEY, CDR2 SVGAGI, per germline. The V end was cut by 2 bases, the J end by 3 bases, with 11 bases between. The CDR3 runs 15 residues. The chain's CDR3 is CASSYEGAGYNEQFF. CDR3 nucleotides: TGTGCCAGCAGTTACGAGGGAGCGGGCTACAATGAGCAGTTCTTC.

The chain recombines TRBV28 with TRBJ1-2, with D perhaps matching TRBD1 (5 bases). Germline CDR1 is MDHEN and CDR2 is SYDVKM. The CDR3 length is 13 residues. V lost 3 bases, J lost 8 bases, and 13 bases lay in between. CDR3 region: CASSLSGPGGYTF. CDR3 coding DNA: TGTGCCAGCAGTTTGTCCGGGCCAGGGGGCTACACCTTC.

V usage is TRBV9 and J usage is TRBJ2-1; 10 positions match TRBD2. V lost 3 bases and J lost 2; bases outside the gene matches: 5. Germline V lookup: CDR1 SGDLS, CDR2 YYNGEE. The CDR3 consists of 16 residues. The CDR3 spells CASSGLAGAAYNEQFF. DNA for the CDR3: TGTGCCAGCAGCGGCCTAGCGGGAGCGGCCTACAATGAGCAGTTCTTC.

The CDR3, as DNA: TGTGCCAGCATCCCCGGTGGGCAGAACACTGAAGCTTTCTTT. Amino acid sequence: CASIPGGQNTEAFF. V gene TRBV6-2 or TRBV6-3 combines with J gene TRBJ1-1; unclear D gene. V lost 7 bases and J lost 1, with 13 bases in between. This CDR3 spans 14 amino acids. The germline CDR1 and CDR2 sequences are MNHEY and SVGEGT.

This clone was seen once. V gene TRBV19 combines with J gene TRBJ1-2, with unresolved D. The ends were cut back, 3 bases at V and 2 bases at J, with 7 bases in the middle. CDR1 is LNHDA, CDR2 SQIVND, per germline (reference sequence). The CDR3 is 13 residues long. CDR3 region: CASSIEGNYGYTF. CDR3 bases: TGTGCCAGTAGTATCGAGGGAAACTATGGCTACACCTTC.

This chain links TRBV27 with TRBJ1-4; D may be TRBD1 (5 bases). Deletions cut 2 bases from V and 6 bases from J, with 25 bases between. CDR3 length: 19 amino acids. Germline values: CDR1 MNHEY, CDR2 SMNVEV (reference sequence). The CDR3 nucleotides are TGTGCCAGCAGTTTAGCCCCACCAAGGGGAGGCCTTACGTATGAAAAACTGTTTTTT. Translating it yields CASSLAPPRGGLTYEKLFF. Based on the CDR3 plus reference TRBV27 and TRBJ1-4, the full variable domain is EAQVTQNPRYLITVTGKKLTVTCSQNMNHEYMSWYRQDPGLGLRQIYYSMNVEVTDKGDVPEGYKVSRKEKRNFPLILESPSPNQTSLYFCASSLAPPRGGLTYEKLFFGSGTQLSVL.

This chain links TRBV6-5 with TRBJ1-2, with a weak D call TRBD1 (5 bases). Germline CDR1 is MNHEY and CDR2 is SVGAGI. The CDR3 has 12 amino acids. V shed 8 bases and J shed 8 bases, with 15 bases lying between them. The CDR3 region has the DNA TGTGCCAGCCGGGGGGTAAACGGGGGCTACACCTTC. This encodes CASRGVNGGYTF.

The rearrangement joins TRBV25-1 to TRBJ1-4; D gene ambiguous. Germline V gene data show CDR1 as MGHDK and CDR2 as SYGVNS. The V gene lost 1 base and the J gene lost 8 bases, with 11 bases spanning the gap. The CDR3 length is 14 residues. The CDR3 is CASSESGRFEKLFF. The CDR3, as DNA: TGTGCCAGCAGTGAATCGGGGAGATTCGAAAAACTGTTTTTT.

The J gene is TRBJ1-6, the V gene TRBV23-1, with D unresolved. TRBV23-1 is given ORF status, its function remaining uncertain. Trimming shortened V by 0 bases and J by 7 bases, and 10 bases separated the two germline ends. The length of the CDR3 is 15 residues. CDR3 sequence (DNA): TGCGCCAGCAGTCAATCAGGTCAGGCGAATTCACCCCTCCACTTT. Its translation is CASSQSGQANSPLHF.

The chain couples TRBV7-8 to TRBJ1-1; 8 positions agree with TRBD1. CDR1 and CDR2 (germline): SGHVS, FQNEAQ. This CDR3 has 15 residues. V lost 4 bases, J lost 1 base, and 5 bases stayed unmatched. CDR3 sequence reads: CASSSRQGRNTEAFF. The DNA for the CDR3 is TGTGCCAGCAGCTCCCGACAGGGGAGGAACACTGAAGCTTTCTTT. The full variable domain, rest sourced from reference TRBV7-8 and TRBJ1-1, is GAGVSQSPRYKVAKRGQDVALRCDPISGHVSLFWYQQALGQGPEFLTYFQNEAQLDKSGLPSDRFFAERPEGSVSTLKIQRTQQEDSAVYLCASSSRQGRNTEAFFGQGTRLTVV.

The chain uses TRBV6-5 and TRBJ1-1; 7 nucleotides agree with TRBD1. Germline values: CDR1 MNHEY, CDR2 SVGAGI. Trimming took 5 bases from V and 10 from J; bases not matched to a gene: 7. CDR3 length equals 12 residues. The CDR3 DNA follows: TGTGCCAGCAGTACGGACAGGTTTGGAGCTTTCTTT. It specifies CASSTDRFGAFF.

The gene calls are TRBV24-1 and TRBJ2-2, with TRBD2 identical over 13 bases. In germline, CDR1 is KGHDR, CDR2 SFDVKD. The length of the CDR3 is 16 residues. V lost 3 bases to trimming and J lost 6 bases; unmatched junction nucleotides: 3. CDR3 bases: TGTGCCACCAGTGATGTCGGACTAGCGGGAGCCGGGGAGCTGTTTTTT. Protein: CATSDVGLAGAGELFF.

The table lists this clone with a few counts. V and J are TRBV5-1 and TRBJ1-1; TRBD1 aligns across 7 bases. V lost 0 bases to trimming and J lost 5 bases; unmatched junction nucleotides: 4. Germline V gene data show CDR1 as SGHRS and CDR2 as YFSETQ. This CDR3 has 14 residues. CDR3 residues: CASSLGGGRTEAFF. In DNA form, the CDR3 reads TGCGCCAGCAGCTTGGGAGGGGGCAGGACTGAAGCTTTCTTT.